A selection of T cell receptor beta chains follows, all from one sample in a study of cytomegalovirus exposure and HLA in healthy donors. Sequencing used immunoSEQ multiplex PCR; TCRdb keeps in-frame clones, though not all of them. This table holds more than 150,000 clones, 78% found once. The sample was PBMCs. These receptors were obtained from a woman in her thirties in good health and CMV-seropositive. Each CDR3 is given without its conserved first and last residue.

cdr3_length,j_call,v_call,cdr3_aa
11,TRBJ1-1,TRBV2,ASEPGGLTEAF
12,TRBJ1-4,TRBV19,ASSMGGFNEKLF
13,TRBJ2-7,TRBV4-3,ASSQDKAGPPEQY
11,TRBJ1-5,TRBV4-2,ASSHEGEQPQH
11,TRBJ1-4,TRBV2,ANDRGGGEKLF
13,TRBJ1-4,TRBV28,ASRTWGATNEKLF
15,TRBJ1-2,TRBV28,ASSSAQIGLNIIGYT
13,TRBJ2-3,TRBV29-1,SVRSDRVLTDTQY
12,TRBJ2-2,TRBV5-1,ASYNPTGSGELF
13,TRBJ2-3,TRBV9,ASSVRAGVMDTQY
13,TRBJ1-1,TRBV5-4,ASSPPTGKNTEAF
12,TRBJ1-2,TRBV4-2,ASSPGGQDYGYT
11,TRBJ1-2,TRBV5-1,ASRTGGLYGYT
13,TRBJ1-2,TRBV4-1,ASSPRQGAYYGYT
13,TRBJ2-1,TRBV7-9,ASSPRTGGWNEQF
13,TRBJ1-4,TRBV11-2,ASTPNWDIGEKLF
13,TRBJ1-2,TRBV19,ASSIDGSLRDGYT
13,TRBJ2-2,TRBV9,ASSVNRENTGELF
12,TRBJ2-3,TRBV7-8,ASSAPGGTDTQY
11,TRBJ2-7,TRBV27,ASSLGLSYEQY
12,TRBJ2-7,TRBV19,ASTLDRSSYEQY
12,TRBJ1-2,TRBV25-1,ASWGVGMPLGYT
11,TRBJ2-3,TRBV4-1,ASSPGSTDTQY
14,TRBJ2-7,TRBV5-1,ASSPDVRGPSGAKY
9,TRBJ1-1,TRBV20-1,SAQAGTEAF
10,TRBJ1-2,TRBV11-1,ASSSVPYGYT
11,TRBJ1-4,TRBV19,VSTKGANEKLF
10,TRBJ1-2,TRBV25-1,ASSVYRDGYT
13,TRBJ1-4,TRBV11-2,ASSSTGAREEKLF
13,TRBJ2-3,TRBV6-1,ASSELVGFMDTQY
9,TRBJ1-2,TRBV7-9,ASSLGQGYT
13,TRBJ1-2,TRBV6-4,APRTQGKRVYGYT
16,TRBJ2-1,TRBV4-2,ASSQDWAGGFSYNEQF
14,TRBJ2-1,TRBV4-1,ASSQEGGTVYNEQF
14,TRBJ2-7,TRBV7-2,ASSLPPTGGVYEQY
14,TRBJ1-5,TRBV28,ASRGTGGGGNQPQH
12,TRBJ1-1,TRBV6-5,ASSDWGDGTEAF
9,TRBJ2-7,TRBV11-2,ASSLQYEQY
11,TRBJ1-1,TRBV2,ASSADMNTEAF
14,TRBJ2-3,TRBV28,ASSLVPVMYTDTQY
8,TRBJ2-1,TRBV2,ASPDNEQF
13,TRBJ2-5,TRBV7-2,ASSAGGTGLETQY
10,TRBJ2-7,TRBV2,ASNGESYEQY
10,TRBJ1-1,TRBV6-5,ASIVGGGEAF
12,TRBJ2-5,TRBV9,ASSVGQGRETQY
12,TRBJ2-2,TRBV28,ASSPLTITGELF
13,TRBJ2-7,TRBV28,ASSLLPAEAYEQY
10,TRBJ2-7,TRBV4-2,ASSQDSYEQY
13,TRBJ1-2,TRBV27,ASSPYPGTGYGYT
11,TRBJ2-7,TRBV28,ASSGDQPLEQY
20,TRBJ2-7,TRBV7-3,ASSLNPPTGDIRLRVGFEQY
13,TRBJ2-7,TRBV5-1,ASSSNSLSSYEQY
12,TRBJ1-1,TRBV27,ASSSRTGATEAF
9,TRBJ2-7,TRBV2,ATIRGYEQY
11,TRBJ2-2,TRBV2,ASAGRDTGELF